A single T cell receptor (beta chain) is shown here with its context. In this sample, this clone turned up many times. Its antigen remains unidentified. One base away there is no much larger clone; base qualities are not given. These data originate in a study of metastatic and nonmetastatic thyroid tumors (dated by TCRdb to about 2020). Concerning the study at large: The researchers compared repertoires between peripheral blood samples and tumor or nodule tissue samples from patients with malignant or benign thyroid disease.

V is trimmed back by 6 bases and J by 4 bases, and the junction contains 5 bases that no gene match accounts for. CDR3 length: 14 amino acids, cysteine to phenylalanine. Solely the CDR3 DNA is kept, with 42 bases framed from the first base. CDR1 and CDR2 are read off the germline V gene as KGHSH and LQKENI. Library creation used PCR. The instrument was an Illumina HiSeq 4000. High-throughput sequencing was used to profile the CDR3 region of the TCR beta-chain in every patient. The source study handled its data this way. Drawing on CDR3 differences between clinicopathological groups, the researchers built a classifier meant to tell apart patients with distant-metastatic papillary thyroid cancer. To measure repertoire diversity the researchers used the Shannon index, while the Morisita-Horn index served to gauge how similar the tumor and blood repertoires were. TCRdb's own reprocessing of the public reads used fastp at Q25 and MiXCR and kept productive beta chains. These V and J calls are TCRdb output, not the study's own analysis. The sample table lists around 23,000 clones, approximately 11% of them with a count of one. The ten largest clones capture less than 30% of the sample.

No treatment had been received by any patient before thyroid surgery. Patient clinical samples collected from 2012 to 2018 were retrospectively analysed using T-cell receptor beta sequencing. What the authors observed across the whole study: In both blood and tumor samples, TCR beta diversity was reported to be significantly higher in malignant tumors than in benign nodules.

The rearranged chain carries TRBV18 and TRBJ1-5, with 8 bases in between that match TRBD1. The receptor comes from a female donor with papillary thyroid cancer or a benign thyroid nodule (not recorded which). Some clones in this sample may be carry-over from other donors' samples. Sequencing was carried out using blood. The nucleotide sequence is TGTGCCAGCTCCCGGGGACAGGAGAATCAGCCCCAGCATTTT. This is translated as CASSRGQENQPQHF.